One and the same sample provided the 14 T cell receptor beta chains below, sequenced in a study of blood T cell repertoires in COVID-19. The repertoire was sequenced with immunoSEQ multiplex PCR; TCRdb's copy has only in-frame clones and lacks some. The sample includes about 400,000 clones, 85% to 90% of them seen just once. Specimen: PBMCs or T cells enriched from blood (not recorded which). These receptor sequences come from a woman aged 25 to 39 with acute COVID-19.

V gene TRBV3-1 (or the pseudogene TRBV3-2) combines with J gene TRBJ1-1; D uncertain. Germline V gives CDR1 LGHDT, CDR2 YNNKEL (reference sequence). The CDR3 has 16 residues. Trimming removed 1 base at V and 6 bases at J, with 18 bases between. In DNA, the CDR3 is TGTGCCAGCAGCCAAGCCTCTTGGGGAGTCGGCGCTGAAGCTTTCTTT. Protein sequence: CASSQASWGVGAEAFF.

There are a few counts of this clone. The chain uses TRBV27 and TRBJ1-6, with unresolved D. V lost 2 bases and J 7 bases, leaving 15 bases between the germline ends. Germline loops: CDR1 MNHEY, CDR2 SMNVEV (reference sequence). The CDR3 runs 16 residues. Written as DNA, the CDR3 is TGTGCCAGCAGTTTAGGCAGAACGTCCACCAATTCACCCCTCCACTTT. Translating it yields CASSLGRTSTNSPLHF.

For this clone: At one of its ends the junction is not consistent with the germline gene, which may arise from a read error. The CDR3 spells CARSFRGGSGANVLTF. The CDR3 bases are TGCGCCCGCAGCTTTCGGGGGGGCTCTGGGGCCAACGTCCTGACTTTC. This chain joins TRBV5-1 and TRBJ2-6, with 8 bases that match TRBD2. Germline assignment: CDR1 SGHRS and CDR2 YFSETQ. This CDR3 spans 16 amino acids.

The chain has TRBV5-1 and TRBJ2-2; D is undetermined. Looked up from germline, CDR1 is SGHRS and CDR2 is YFSETQ. The V gene lost 6 bases and the J gene lost 7 bases, with 25 bases spanning the gap. This CDR3 spans 17 amino acids. This chain's CDR3 is CASTKSPPQLVGGELFF. The CDR3 DNA is TGCGCCAGCACCAAATCTCCCCCTCAGTTGGTTGGCGGGGAGCTGTTTTTT.

The CDR3, as DNA: TGTGCCTGGAGTATCGGACAGGGAGCCCAAGCTTTCTTT. It encodes CAWSIGQGAQAFF. The chain combines TRBV30 with TRBJ1-1, with 8 bases aligning to TRBD1. V dropped 2 bases and J dropped 9; count of bases not matched to a gene: 8. The germline CDR1 and CDR2 sequences are GTSNPN and SVGIG (reference sequence). The CDR3 has 13 amino acids.

The J gene is TRBJ1-2, the V gene TRBV30; D might be TRBD1 (6 bases). V lost 3 bases and J lost 4, with 18 bases in between. Germline loops: CDR1 GTSNPN, CDR2 SVGIG (reference sequence). The CDR3 has 15 residues. The CDR3 coding sequence is TGTGCCTGGAGGCAGGGATGGGGGCTTGGCTATGGCTACACCTTC. This translates into CAWRQGWGLGYGYTF. The whole variable domain, remainder taken from reference TRBV30 and TRBJ1-2, is SQTIHQWPATLVQPVGSPLSLECTVEGTSNPNLYWYRQAAGRGLQLLFYSVGIGQISSEVPQNLSASRPQDRQFILSSKKLLLSDSGFYLCAWRQGWGLGYGYTFGSGTRLTVV.

The chain joins TRBV10-2 to TRBJ2-7; no firm D call. The CDR3 is 14 amino acids. Trimming left V 10 bases short and J 0 bases short, with 16 bases between. The germline V gene has CDR1 WSHSY and CDR2 SAAADI. This CDR3 is CATLQSPSSYEQYF. The DNA of the CDR3 is TGCGCCACTCTACAGAGTCCGAGCTCCTACGAGCAGTACTTC.

The V gene is TRBV7-3, the J gene TRBJ1-1; D remains ambiguous. The CDR3 is 14 residues long. Germline V gene data show CDR1 as SGHTA and CDR2 as FQGTGA. The ends were cut back, 0 bases at V and 1 base at J, with 6 bases in the middle. The CDR3 region is CASSLTNTNTEAFF. Written as DNA, the CDR3 is TGTGCCAGCAGCTTAACGAACACGAACACTGAAGCTTTCTTT.

This chain joins TRBV7-8 and TRBJ2-7; 10 bases fit TRBD1. The CDR3 has 15 residues. Germline CDR1 reads SGHVS; CDR2 reads FQNEAQ. Germline trimming cut 5 bases from V and 3 bases from J; bases unmatched to any gene: 7. The CDR3 coding sequence is TGTGCCAGCAGCCCCCTGGACAGGGGGTTCTACGAGCAGTACTTC. Protein sequence: CASSPLDRGFYEQYF.

The gene calls are TRBV11-3 and TRBJ2-4; possible D gene TRBD1, 6 bases. This CDR3 comprises 15 residues. V lost 3 bases and J 5 bases, leaving 14 bases between the germline ends. Germline V gene lookup returns CDR1 SGHNT and CDR2 YENEEA. CDR3 in amino acids: CASSLHGAGENIQYF. In nucleotides, the CDR3 is TGTGCCAGCAGCTTGCATGGGGCAGGGGAAAACATTCAGTACTTC.

V gene TRBV5-5 combines with J gene TRBJ2-1; tentatively, D is TRBD1 (5 bases). V lost 2 bases and J lost 2, with 8 bases in between. Germline assignment: CDR1 SGHKS and CDR2 YYEKEE (reference sequence). CDR3 length: 14 residues. CDR3 region: CASSLSGTYNEQFF. The CDR3 DNA is TGTGCCAGCAGCTTATCAGGGACCTACAATGAGCAGTTCTTC.

This clone is a singleton in its sample. This chain uses TRBV9 with TRBJ2-1; maybe TRBD1 (6 bases). The CDR3 spans 14 residues. Looked up from germline, CDR1 is SGDLS and CDR2 is YYNGEE. The ends were cut back, 4 bases at V and 3 bases at J, with 11 bases in the middle. CDR3 protein: CASSMMDSYNEQFF. CDR3 bases: TGTGCCAGCAGCATGATGGACAGCTACAATGAGCAGTTCTTC.

J is TRBJ2-7 and V is TRBV6-5, with 9 bases fitting TRBD1. This CDR3 spans 13 amino acids. Germline V gives CDR1 MNHEY, CDR2 SVGAGI. J was trimmed by 2 bases and V by 4 bases; bases with no gene match: 0. The CDR3 region is CASSWTGAYEQYF. CDR3 nucleotides: TGTGCCAGCAGTTGGACAGGGGCCTACGAGCAGTACTTC.

The genes are TRBV15 and TRBJ2-2, with a tentative D call TRBD1 (5 bases). Trimming pared 0 bases from V and 0 bases from J, leaving 11 bases between. Germline lookup yields CDR1 LNHNV and CDR2 YYDKDF (reference sequence). This CDR3 region has 17 residues. For the CDR3, the DNA is TGTGCCACCAGCAGAGATCCCGGCAGGGCGAACACCGGGGAGCTGTTTTTT. Translating gives CATSRDPGRANTGELFF. Using reference TRBV15 and TRBJ2-2 for the parts outside the CDR3, the full variable domain is DAMVIQNPRYQVTQFGKPVTLSCSQTLNHNVMYWYQQKSSQAPKLLFHYYDKDFNNEADTPDNFQSRRPNTSFCFLDIRSPGLGDTAMYLCATSRDPGRANTGELFFGEGSRLTVL.